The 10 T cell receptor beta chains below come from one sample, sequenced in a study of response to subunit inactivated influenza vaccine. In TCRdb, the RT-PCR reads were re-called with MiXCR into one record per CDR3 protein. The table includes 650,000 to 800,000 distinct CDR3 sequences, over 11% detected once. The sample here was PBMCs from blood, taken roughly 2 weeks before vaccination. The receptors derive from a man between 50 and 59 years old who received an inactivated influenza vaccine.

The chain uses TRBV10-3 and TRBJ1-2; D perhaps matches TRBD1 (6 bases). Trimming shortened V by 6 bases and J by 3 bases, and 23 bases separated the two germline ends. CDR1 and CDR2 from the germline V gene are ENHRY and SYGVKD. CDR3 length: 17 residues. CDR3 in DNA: TGTGCCATCAGGGGAACAGGGTTCAGGGATCCGTACTATGGCTACACCTTC. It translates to CAIRGTGFRDPYYGYTF.

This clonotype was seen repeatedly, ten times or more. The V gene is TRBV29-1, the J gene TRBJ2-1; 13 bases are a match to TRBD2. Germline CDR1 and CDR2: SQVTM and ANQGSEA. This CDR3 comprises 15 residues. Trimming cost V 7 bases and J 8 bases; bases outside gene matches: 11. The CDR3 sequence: CSAAVTSGRADEQFF. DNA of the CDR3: TGCAGCGCTGCAGTTACTAGCGGGAGGGCCGATGAGCAGTTCTTC.

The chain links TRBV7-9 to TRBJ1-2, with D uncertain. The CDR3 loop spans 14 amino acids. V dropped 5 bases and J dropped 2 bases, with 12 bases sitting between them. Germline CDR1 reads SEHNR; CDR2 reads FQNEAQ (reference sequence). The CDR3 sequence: CASSPSGVNYGYTF. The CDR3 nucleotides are TGTGCCAGCAGCCCGTCCGGGGTAAACTATGGCTACACCTTC.

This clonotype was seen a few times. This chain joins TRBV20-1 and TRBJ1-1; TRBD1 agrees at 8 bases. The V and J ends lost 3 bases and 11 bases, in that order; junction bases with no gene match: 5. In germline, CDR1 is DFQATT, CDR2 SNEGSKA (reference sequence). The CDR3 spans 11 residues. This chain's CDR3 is CSASLDRVAFF. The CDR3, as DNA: TGCAGTGCTAGCCTGGACAGGGTTGCTTTCTTT.

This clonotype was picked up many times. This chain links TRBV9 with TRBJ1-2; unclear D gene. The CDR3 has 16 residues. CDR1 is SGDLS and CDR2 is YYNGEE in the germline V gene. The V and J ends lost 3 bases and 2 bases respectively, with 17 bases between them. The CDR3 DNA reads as TGTGCCAGCAGCGGCCCCGGAGACGGTTACAACTATGGCTACACCTTC. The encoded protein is CASSGPGDGYNYGYTF.

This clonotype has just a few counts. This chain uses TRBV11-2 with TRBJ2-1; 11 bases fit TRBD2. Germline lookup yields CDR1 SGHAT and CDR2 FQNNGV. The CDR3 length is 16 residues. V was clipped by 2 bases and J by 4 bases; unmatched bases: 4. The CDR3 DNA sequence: TGTGCCAGCAGCTTAACTAGCGGGAGTTTTTACAATGAGCAGTTCTTC. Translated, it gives CASSLTSGSFYNEQFF.

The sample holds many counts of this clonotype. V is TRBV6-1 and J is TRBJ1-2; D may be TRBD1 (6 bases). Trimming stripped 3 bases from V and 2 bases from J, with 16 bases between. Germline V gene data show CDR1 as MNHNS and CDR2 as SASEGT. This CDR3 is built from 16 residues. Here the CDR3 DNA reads TGTGCCAGCAGTGATTTAGGGGGATGGCTCAACTATGGCTACACCTTC. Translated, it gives CASSDLGGWLNYGYTF.

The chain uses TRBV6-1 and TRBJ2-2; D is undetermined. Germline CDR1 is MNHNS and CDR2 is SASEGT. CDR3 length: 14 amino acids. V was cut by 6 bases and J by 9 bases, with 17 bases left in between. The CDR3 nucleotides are TGTGCCAGCAGGGACGCGGCTCCATCCTGGGAGCTGTTTTTT. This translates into CASRDAAPSWELFF.

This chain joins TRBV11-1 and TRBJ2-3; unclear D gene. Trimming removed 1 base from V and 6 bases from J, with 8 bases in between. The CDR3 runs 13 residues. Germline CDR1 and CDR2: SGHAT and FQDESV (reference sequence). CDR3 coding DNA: TGTGCCAGCAGCTTAGGTGGCCACGATACGCAGTATTTT. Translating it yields CASSLGGHDTQYF.

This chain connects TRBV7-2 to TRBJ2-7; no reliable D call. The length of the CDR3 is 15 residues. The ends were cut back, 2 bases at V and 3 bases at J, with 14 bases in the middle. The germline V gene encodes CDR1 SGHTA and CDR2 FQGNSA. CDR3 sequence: CASSLYGVAIYEQYF. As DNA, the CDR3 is TGTGCCAGCAGCTTATATGGAGTGGCGATCTACGAGCAGTACTTC.